This TCR beta chain came from a study of CD8+ T cells in alopecia areata. Study conclusions and caveats: Scalp samples also yield sequences from resident alphabeta T cells of normal skin. The study found higher clonality in lesional than normal scalp, especially in alopecia totalis/universalis.

On this clone itself: Its antigen is unidentified.

The CDR3 length is 13 residues. Per germline, CDR1 GTSNPN and CDR2 SVGIG (reference sequence). Trimming took 2 bases from V and 1 from J, leaving 8 bases between them. Extracted RNA was reverse transcribed into cDNA, the sequencing template. Here immunoSEQ multiplex PCR was the method, and the copy in TCRdb shows in-frame clones only, minus some. Here the sample spans about 200,000 clones, 57% being singletons. PBMCs yielded sorted CD4+ and CD8+ T cells. The genes are TRBV30 and TRBJ1-1; no clear D. Sequencing used CD4+ T cells sorted from blood, obtained at week 0. The receptor comes from a human donor with alopecia areata. CDR3 DNA: TGTGCCTGGAGTTACGGTCCGAACACTGAAGCTTTCTTT. This sequence encodes CAWSYGPNTEAFF.